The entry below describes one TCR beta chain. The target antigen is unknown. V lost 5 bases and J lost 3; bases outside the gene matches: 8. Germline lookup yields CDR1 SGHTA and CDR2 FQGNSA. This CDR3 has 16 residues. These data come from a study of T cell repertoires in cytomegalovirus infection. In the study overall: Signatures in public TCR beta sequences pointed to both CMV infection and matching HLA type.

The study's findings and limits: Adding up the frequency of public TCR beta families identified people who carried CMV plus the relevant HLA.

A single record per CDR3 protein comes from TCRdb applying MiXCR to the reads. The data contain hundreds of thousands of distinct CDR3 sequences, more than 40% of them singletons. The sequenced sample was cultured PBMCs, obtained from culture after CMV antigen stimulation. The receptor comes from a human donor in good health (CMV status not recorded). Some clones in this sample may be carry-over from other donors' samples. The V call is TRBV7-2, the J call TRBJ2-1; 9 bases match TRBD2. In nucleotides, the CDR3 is TGTGCCAGCAGCCCCATGGGGCGGGGGGGCTACAATGAGCAGTTCTTC. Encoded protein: CASSPMGRGGYNEQFF.